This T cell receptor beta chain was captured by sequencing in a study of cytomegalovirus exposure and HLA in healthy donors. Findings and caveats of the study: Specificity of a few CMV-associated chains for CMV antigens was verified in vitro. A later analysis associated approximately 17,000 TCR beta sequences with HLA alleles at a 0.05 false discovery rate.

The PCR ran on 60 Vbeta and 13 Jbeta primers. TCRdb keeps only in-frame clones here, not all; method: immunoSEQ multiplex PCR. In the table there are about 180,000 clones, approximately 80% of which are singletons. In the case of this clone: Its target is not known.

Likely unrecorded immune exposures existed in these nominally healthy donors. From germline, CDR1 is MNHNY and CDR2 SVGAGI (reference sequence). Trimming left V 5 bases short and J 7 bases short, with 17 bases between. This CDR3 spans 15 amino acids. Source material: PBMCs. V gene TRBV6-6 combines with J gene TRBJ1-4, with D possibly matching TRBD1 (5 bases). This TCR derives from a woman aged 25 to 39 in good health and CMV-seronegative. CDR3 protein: CASSPLRVVGEKLFF. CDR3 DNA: TGTGCCAGCAGTCCTCTCAGGGTGGTAGGTGAAAAACTGTTTTTT.